This T cell receptor (beta chain) was obtained from a study of glioma-infiltrating T cells after dendritic cell vaccination. Study-level information: Dendritic cells derived from monocytes and pulsed with autologous tumor lysate formed the vaccine. Dendritic cell vaccine was injected intradermally three times, biweekly.

The V gene's germline CDR1 is SGHVS and CDR2 FNYEAQ. The germline V and J ends were trimmed by 1 base and 2 bases, with 9 bases remaining between them. The CDR3 extends over 14 amino acids. Selection required adequate fresh-frozen tumor tissue plus more than two years' survival data. PBMC were collected before vaccination, two weeks after the third vaccination, and at progression. Here immunoSEQ multiplex PCR was the method, and the copy in TCRdb shows in-frame clones only, minus some. Of approximately 82,000 clones in the sample, approximately 90% were seen once. This chain uses TRBV7-6 with TRBJ2-7, with D perhaps matching TRBD1 (6 bases). The sequences come from blood, collected before dendritic cell vaccination. The sequence was obtained from a human donor with glioblastoma. CDR3 loop: CASSLEQGPYEQYF. In DNA, the CDR3 is TGTGCCAGCAGCTTAGAACAGGGTCCCTACGAGCAGTACTTC.